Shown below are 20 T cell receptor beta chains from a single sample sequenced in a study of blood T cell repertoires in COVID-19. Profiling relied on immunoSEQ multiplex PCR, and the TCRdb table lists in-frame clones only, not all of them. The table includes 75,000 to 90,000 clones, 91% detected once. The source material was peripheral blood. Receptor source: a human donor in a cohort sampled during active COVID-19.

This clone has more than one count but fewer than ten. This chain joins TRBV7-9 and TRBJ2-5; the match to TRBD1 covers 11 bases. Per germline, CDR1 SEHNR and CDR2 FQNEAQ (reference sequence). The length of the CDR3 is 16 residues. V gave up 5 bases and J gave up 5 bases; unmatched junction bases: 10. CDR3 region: CASSGWTGGVRETQYF. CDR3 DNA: TGTGCCAGCAGCGGGTGGACAGGGGGCGTTAGGGAGACCCAGTACTTC.

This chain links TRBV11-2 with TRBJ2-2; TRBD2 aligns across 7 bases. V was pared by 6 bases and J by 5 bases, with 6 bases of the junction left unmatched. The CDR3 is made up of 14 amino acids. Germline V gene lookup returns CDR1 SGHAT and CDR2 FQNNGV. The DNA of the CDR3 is TGTGCCAGCAGTATTGGGGGGGGTACCGGGGAGCTGTTTTTT. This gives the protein CASSIGGGTGELFF.

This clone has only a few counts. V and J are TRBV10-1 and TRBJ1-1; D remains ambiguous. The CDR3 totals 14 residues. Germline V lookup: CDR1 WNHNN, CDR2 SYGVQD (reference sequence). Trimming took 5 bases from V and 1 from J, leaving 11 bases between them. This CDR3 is CASSKLRENTEAFF. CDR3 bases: TGCGCCAGCAGTAAGCTCCGGGAGAACACTGAAGCTTTCTTT.

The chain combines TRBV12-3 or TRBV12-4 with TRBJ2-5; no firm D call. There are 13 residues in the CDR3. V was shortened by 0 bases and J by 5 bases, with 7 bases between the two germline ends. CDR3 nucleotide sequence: TGTGCCAGCAGTTTAGCTGTTCGGGAGACCCAGTACTTC. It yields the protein CASSLAVRETQYF.

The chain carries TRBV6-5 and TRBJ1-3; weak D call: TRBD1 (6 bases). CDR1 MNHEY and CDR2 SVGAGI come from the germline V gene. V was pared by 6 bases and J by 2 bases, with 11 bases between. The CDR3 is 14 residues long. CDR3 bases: TGTGCCAGCAGCACAACAGGGACTGGAAACACCATATATTTT. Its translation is CASSTTGTGNTIYF.

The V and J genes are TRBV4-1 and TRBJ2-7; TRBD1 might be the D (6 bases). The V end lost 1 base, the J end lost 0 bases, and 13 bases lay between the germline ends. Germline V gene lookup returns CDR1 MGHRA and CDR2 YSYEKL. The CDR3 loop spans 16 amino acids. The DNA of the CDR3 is TGCGCCAGCAGCCAAGTTCAGGACAGCAGCTCCTACGAGCAGTACTTC. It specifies CASSQVQDSSSYEQYF.

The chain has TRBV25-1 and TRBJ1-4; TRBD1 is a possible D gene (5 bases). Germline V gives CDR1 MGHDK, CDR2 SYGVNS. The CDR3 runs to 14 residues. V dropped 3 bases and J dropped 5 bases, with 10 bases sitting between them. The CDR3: CASSDPDTNEKLFF. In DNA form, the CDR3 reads TGTGCCAGCAGTGACCCGGACACGAATGAAAAACTGTTTTTT.

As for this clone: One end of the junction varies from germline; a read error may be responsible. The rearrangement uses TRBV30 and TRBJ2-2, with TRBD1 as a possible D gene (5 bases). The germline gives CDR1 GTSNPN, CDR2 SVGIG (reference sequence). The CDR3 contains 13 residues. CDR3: CAWSAGNPGELFF. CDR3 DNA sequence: TGTGCCTGGAGTGCAGGGAACCCCGGGGAGCTGTTTTTT.

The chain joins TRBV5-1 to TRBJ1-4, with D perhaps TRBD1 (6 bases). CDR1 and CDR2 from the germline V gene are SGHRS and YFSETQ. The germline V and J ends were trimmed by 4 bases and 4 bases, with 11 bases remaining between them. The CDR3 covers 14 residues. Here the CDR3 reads CASSPGQINEKLFF. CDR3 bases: TGCGCCAGCAGCCCGGGACAAATTAATGAAAAACTGTTTTTT.

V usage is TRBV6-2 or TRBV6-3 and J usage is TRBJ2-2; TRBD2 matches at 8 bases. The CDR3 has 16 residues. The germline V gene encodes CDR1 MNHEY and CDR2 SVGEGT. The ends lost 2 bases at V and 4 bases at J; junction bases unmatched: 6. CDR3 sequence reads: CASSYGAGGITGELFF. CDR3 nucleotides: TGTGCCAGCAGTTACGGTGCGGGGGGTATCACCGGGGAGCTGTTTTTT.

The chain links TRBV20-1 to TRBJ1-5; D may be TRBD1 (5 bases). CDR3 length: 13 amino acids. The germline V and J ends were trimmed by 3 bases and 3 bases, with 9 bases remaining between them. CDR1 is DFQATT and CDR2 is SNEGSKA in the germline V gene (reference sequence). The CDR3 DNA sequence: TGCAGTGCTAGTAAACAGGACAATCAGCCCCAGCATTTT. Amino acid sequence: CSASKQDNQPQHF.

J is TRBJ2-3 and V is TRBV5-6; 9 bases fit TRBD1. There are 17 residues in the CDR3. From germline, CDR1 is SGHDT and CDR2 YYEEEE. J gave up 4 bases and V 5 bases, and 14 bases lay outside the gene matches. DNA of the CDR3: TGTGCCAGCAGGCGACGAATTCCCGGGACAGGGTCAGATACGCAGTATTTT. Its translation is CASRRRIPGTGSDTQYF.

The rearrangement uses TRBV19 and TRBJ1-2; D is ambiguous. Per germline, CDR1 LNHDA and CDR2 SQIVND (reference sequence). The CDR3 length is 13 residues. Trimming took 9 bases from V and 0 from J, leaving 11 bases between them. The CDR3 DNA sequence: TGTGCCAGCAGGACTGAGGCTAACTATGGCTACACCTTC. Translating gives CASRTEANYGYTF.

CDR3 loop: CASSQGTRVLPQHF. The CDR3 coding sequence is TGCGCCAGCAGCCAAGGGACACGGGTTTTACCCCAGCATTTT. The V call is TRBV4-1, the J call TRBJ1-5; D is possibly TRBD1 (5 bases). Deletions cut 1 base from V and 10 bases from J, with 14 bases between. The CDR3 has 14 residues. CDR1 is MGHRA, CDR2 YSYEKL, per germline.

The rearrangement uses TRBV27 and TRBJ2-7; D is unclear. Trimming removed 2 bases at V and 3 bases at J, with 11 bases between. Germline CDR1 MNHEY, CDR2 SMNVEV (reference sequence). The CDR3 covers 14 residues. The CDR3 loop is CASSLQATIYEQYF. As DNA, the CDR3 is TGTGCCAGCAGTTTACAGGCAACCATCTACGAGCAGTACTTC.

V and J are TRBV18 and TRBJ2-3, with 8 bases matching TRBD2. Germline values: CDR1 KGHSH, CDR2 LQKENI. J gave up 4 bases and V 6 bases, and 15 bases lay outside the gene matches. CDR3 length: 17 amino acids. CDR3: CASSPTGGATGADTQYF. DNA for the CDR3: TGTGCCAGCTCCCCAACGGGGGGGGCTACGGGCGCAGATACGCAGTATTTT.

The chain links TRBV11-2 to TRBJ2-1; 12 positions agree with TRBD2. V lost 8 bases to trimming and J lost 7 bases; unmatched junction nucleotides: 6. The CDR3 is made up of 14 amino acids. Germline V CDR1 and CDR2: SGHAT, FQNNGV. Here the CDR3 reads CASLAGGLGNEQFF. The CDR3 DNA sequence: TGTGCCAGCCTAGCGGGGGGGCTGGGGAATGAGCAGTTCTTC.

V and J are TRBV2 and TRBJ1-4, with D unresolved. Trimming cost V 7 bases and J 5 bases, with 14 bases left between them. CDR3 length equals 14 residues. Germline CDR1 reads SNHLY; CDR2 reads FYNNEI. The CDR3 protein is CASTGGSRNEKLFF. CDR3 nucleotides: TGTGCCAGCACCGGAGGGAGCCGAAATGAAAAACTGTTTTTT.

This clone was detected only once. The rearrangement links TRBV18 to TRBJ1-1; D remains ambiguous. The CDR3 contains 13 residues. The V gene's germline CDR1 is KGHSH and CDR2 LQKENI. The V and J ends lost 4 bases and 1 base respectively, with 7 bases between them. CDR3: CASSRGSNTEAFF. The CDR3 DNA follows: TGTGCCAGCTCACGAGGGTCGAACACTGAAGCTTTCTTT.

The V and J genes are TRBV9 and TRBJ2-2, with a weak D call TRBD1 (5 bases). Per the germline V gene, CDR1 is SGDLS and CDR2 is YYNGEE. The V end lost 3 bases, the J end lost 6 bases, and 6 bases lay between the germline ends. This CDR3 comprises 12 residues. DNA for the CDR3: TGTGCCAGCAGCGACAGGTCCGGGGAGCTGTTTTTT. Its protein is CASSDRSGELFF.